This T cell receptor beta chain stems from a study of blood T cell repertoires in COVID-19. This CDR3 comprises 14 residues. Germline CDR1 LGHNT, CDR2 FRNRAP. The V gene end was trimmed by 4 bases and the J gene end by 2 bases; junction bases not matched to a gene: 5. Libraries were prepared by immunoSEQ multiplex PCR; TCRdb keeps only in-frame clonotypes and omits some of them. This sample yields about 220,000 clones, of which about 79% are seen a single time; roughly 3.5% belongs to the top ten. The chain employs TRBV12-5 and TRBJ2-7, with TRBD1 identical over 7 bases. Sample: PBMCs or T cells enriched from blood (not recorded which). The clonotype originates from a woman in her fifties or sixties who had recovered from COVID-19. The CDR3 coding sequence is TGTGCTAGTGGTTCGACGGGACAGCCCTACGAGCAGTACTTC. Protein: CASGSTGQPYEQYF.